Listed here is a single T cell receptor (beta chain). The antigen is undetermined. It is likely a read error, because the conserved phenylalanine at the end of the CDR3 is missing. It is unclear where the CDR3 begins or ends on the DNA, so no DNA is shown, and the CDR3 is as TCRdb lists it. Transcripts of RNA were the source for amplifying TCR beta CDR3 regions. HTBI-primed RT-PCR formed the first round, and a multiplex PCR formed the second. TCRdb reprocessed the multiplex PCR reads via MiXCR and lists one record per CDR3 protein. Here the sample spans 650,000 to 900,000 distinct CDR3 sequences, about 44% being singletons. The data originate from a study of Graves' ophthalmopathy and Graves' hyperthyroidism. CDR1 and CDR2 from the germline V gene are SEHNR and FQNEAQ (reference sequence). The CDR3 spans 8 amino acids, including both terminal residues. Study-wide results and caveats: A classifier, a 13-signature model, separated ophthalmopathy from stable hyperthyroidism with about 88% sensitivity and about 81% specificity. Blood also harbored most expanded thyroid clonotypes above 0.001 frequency.

This TCR came from an adult man with Graves' ophthalmopathy. The V gene is TRBV7-9, the J gene TRBJ2-2; no DNA check was done on the table's D call, TRBD2. Sequencing input: peripheral blood. CDR3 sequence reads: CGSSPWGA.